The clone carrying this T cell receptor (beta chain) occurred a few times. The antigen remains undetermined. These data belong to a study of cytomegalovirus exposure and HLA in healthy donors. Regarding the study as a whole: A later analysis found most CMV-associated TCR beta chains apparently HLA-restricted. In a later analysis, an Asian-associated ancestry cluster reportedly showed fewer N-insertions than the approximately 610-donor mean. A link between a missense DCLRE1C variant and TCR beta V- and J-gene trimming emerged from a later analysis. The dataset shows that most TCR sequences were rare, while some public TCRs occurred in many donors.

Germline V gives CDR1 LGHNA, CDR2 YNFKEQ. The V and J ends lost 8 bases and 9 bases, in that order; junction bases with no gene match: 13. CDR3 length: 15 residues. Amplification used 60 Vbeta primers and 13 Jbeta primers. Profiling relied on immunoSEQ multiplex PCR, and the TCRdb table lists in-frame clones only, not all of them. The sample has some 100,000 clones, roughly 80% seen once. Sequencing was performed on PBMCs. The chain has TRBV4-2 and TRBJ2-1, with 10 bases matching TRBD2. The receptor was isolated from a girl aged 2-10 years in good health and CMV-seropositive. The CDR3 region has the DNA TGTGCCAGCGGGCAATCTAGCGGGAGTTTAGGTGAGCAGTTCTTC. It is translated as CASGQSSGSLGEQFF.